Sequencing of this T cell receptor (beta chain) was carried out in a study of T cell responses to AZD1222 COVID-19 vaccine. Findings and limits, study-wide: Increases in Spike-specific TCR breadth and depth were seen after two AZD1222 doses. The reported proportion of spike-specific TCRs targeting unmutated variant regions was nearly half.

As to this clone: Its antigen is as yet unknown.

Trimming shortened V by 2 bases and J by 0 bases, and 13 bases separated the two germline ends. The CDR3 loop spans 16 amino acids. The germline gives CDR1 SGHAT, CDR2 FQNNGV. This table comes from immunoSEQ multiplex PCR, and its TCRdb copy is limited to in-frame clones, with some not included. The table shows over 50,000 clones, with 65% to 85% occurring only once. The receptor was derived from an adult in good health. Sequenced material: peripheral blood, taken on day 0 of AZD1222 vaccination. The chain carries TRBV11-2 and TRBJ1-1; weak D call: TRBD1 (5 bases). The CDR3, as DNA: TGTGCCAGCAGCTTACCCAGGGATGGGTTGAACACTGAAGCTTTCTTT. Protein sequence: CASSLPRDGLNTEAFF.